This TCR beta chain came from a study of blood T cell repertoires in COVID-19. About the research overall: There were acute and convalescent COVID-19 samples, and they came from the United States, Italy and Spain.

Repertoires were generated with immunoSEQ multiplex PCR, while TCRdb's copy carries only in-frame clones and drops some. The data contain more than 200,000 clones, under 90% of them singletons. The CDR3 is made up of 15 amino acids. The germline CDR1 and CDR2 sequences are SGHAT and FQNNGV. Trimming removed 5 bases at V and 4 bases at J, with 15 bases between. The age range of participants was 18 to 89 years, with residence in about two dozen US areas. The sequence derives from a woman in her 30s with acute COVID-19. What was sequenced was PBMCs or T cells enriched from blood (not recorded which). The chain is built from TRBV11-2 and TRBJ1-3; D is perhaps TRBD1 (6 bases). The CDR3 sequence: CASSTTTGIGNTIYF. The CDR3 DNA reads TGTGCCAGCAGCACAACAACAGGGATAGGAAACACCATATATTTT.